The 19 T cell receptor beta chains below all came from one sample that was sequenced in a study of blood T cell repertoires in COVID-19. Clones were read by immunoSEQ multiplex PCR, and TCRdb kept only the in-frame ones, dropping some. The repertoire holds around 170,000 clones, with under 80% as singletons. Sequenced material: peripheral blood. Receptors were obtained from a woman older than 75 with acute or convalescent COVID-19.

This rearrangement joins TRBV30 to TRBJ1-1; the D is unclear. In germline, CDR1 is GTSNPN, CDR2 SVGIG (reference sequence). The V end was cut by 0 bases, the J end by 5 bases, with 10 bases between. The CDR3 has 13 residues. The CDR3 DNA is TGTGCCTGGAGTGTAGAGTTCGGGACTGAAGCTTTCTTT. Amino acid sequence: CAWSVEFGTEAFF.

The chain links TRBV29-1 to TRBJ1-1, with TRBD1 matching 10 bases. The junction had 9 bases not matched to a gene; V was cut back by 6 bases and J by 5 bases. The length of the CDR3 is 14 residues. Germline V CDR1 and CDR2: SQVTM, ANQGSEA. The DNA for the CDR3 is TGCAGCGTCACCCGACAGGGGGCAGGGACTGAAGCTTTCTTT. It codes for CSVTRQGAGTEAFF.

In this sample, this clone turned up a few times. V is TRBV30 and J is TRBJ1-1; TRBD1 matches at 7 bases. The CDR3 sequence is 12 residues long. Trimming removed 0 bases from V and 10 bases from J; junction bases left unmatched: 5. The germline gives CDR1 GTSNPN, CDR2 SVGIG (reference sequence). DNA for the CDR3: TGTGCCTGGAGTGTAGGGACAGTCGCAGCTTTCTTT. This translates into CAWSVGTVAAFF.

The J gene is TRBJ1-2, the V gene TRBV7-2; no definite D call. This CDR3 is built from 17 residues. From germline, CDR1 is SGHTA and CDR2 FQGNSA. The V gene lost 1 base and the J gene lost 2 bases, with 17 bases spanning the gap. The CDR3 sequence is CASSLDRGSNSNYGYTF. In nucleotides, the CDR3 is TGTGCCAGCAGCTTAGATCGGGGATCGAACTCGAACTATGGCTACACCTTC.

The chain joins TRBV27 to TRBJ1-5; possible D gene TRBD1, 5 bases. V lost 6 bases and J 4 bases, leaving 10 bases between the germline ends. The CDR3 has 13 residues. Germline CDR1 is MNHEY and CDR2 is SMNVEV (reference sequence). The CDR3 loop reads CASSRGLNQPQHF. CDR3 nucleotides: TGTGCCAGCAGCCGGGGGTTGAATCAGCCCCAGCATTTT.

V usage is TRBV5-8 and J usage is TRBJ2-7; 12 bases align to TRBD1. V shed 4 bases and J 6 bases; nucleotides not matched to a gene: 8. The CDR3 contains 15 residues. Per the germline V gene, CDR1 is SGHTS and CDR2 is YDEGEE. The CDR3 coding sequence is TGTGCCAGCAGCGGGAGCCGGGACAGGGGGCTCGAGCAGTACTTC. The encoded protein is CASSGSRDRGLEQYF.

The chain employs TRBV6-2 or TRBV6-3 and TRBJ1-2, with D possibly matching TRBD1 (5 bases). The germline gives CDR1 MNHEY, CDR2 SVGEGT. Trimming pared 4 bases from V and 0 bases from J, leaving 12 bases between. The CDR3 covers 15 residues. The CDR3 spells CASSSLRDSNYGYTF. Written as DNA, the CDR3 is TGTGCCAGCAGTTCCCTTCGGGACTCTAACTATGGCTACACCTTC.

The J gene is TRBJ2-2, the V gene TRBV6-5, with TRBD1 matching over 8 bases. The CDR3 contains 14 residues. With 6 bases clipped from V and 6 bases from J, the junction kept 6 bases outside the gene matches. CDR1 MNHEY and CDR2 SVGAGI come from the germline V gene. The CDR3 bases are TGTGCCAGCAGAAACCAGGGGGCCCCCGGGGAGCTGTTTTTT. It encodes CASRNQGAPGELFF.

The CDR3 bases are TGTGCCAGCAGTGAATCGAACCTCTCTAGGCCCCAGCATTTT. As protein: CASSESNLSRPQHF. V usage is TRBV6-1 and J usage is TRBJ1-5; D is undetermined. The germline V gene has CDR1 MNHNS and CDR2 SASEGT. This CDR3 is 14 amino acids long. The V and J ends lost 2 bases and 9 bases respectively, with 14 bases between them.

The chain links TRBV24-1 to TRBJ2-1; 8 nucleotides agree with TRBD1. The CDR3 totals 16 residues. Looked up from germline, CDR1 is KGHDR and CDR2 is SFDVKD. The V and J ends lost 4 bases and 2 bases, in that order; junction bases with no gene match: 6. This CDR3 is CATSDSGQGTYNEQFF. CDR3 coding DNA: TGTGCCACCAGTGACTCCGGACAGGGAACCTACAATGAGCAGTTCTTC.

Concerning this clone itself: This sample also contains other DNA sequences that code for the same CDR3. CDR3 bases: TGTGCCACCAGTGGGCAGGGTGATCAGCCCCAGCATTTT. Translation: CATSGQGDQPQHF. The chain joins TRBV24-1 to TRBJ1-5; D may be TRBD1 (5 bases). The CDR3 has 13 amino acids. Trimming removed 5 bases from V and 5 bases from J, with 9 bases in between. CDR1 and CDR2 from the germline V gene are KGHDR and SFDVKD.

The CDR3 DNA is TGTGCCAGCAGTTACGGGCCAGGGGTTGACCAAGAGACCCAGTACTTC. As protein: CASSYGPGVDQETQYF. V usage is TRBV6-2 or TRBV6-3 and J usage is TRBJ2-5, with D perhaps TRBD1 (6 bases). V dropped 2 bases and J dropped 0 bases, with 13 bases sitting between them. The V gene's germline CDR1 is MNHEY and CDR2 SVGEGT. The CDR3 is 16 amino acids.

The J gene is TRBJ2-7, the V gene TRBV5-4; TRBD2 agrees at 9 bases. Looked up from germline, CDR1 is SGHNT and CDR2 is YYREEE (reference sequence). The CDR3 runs to 15 residues. The J segment lost 3 bases and the V segment lost 0 bases, leaving 4 bases of the junction unmatched. In DNA, the CDR3 is TGTGCCAGCAGCTTGGAGGGTAGCGGGAGCTACGAGCAGTACTTC. Protein sequence: CASSLEGSGSYEQYF. The whole variable domain, remainder taken from reference TRBV5-4 and TRBJ2-7, is ETGVTQSPTHLIKTRGQQVTLRCSSQSGHNTVSWYQQALGQGPQFIFQYYREEENGRGNFPPRFSGLQFPNYSSELNVNALELDDSALYLCASSLEGSGSYEQYFGPGTRLTVT.

This chain connects TRBV9 to TRBJ2-1, with TRBD2 matching over 14 bases. The V and J ends lost 0 bases and 7 bases, in that order; junction bases with no gene match: 6. Germline V gene sequence: CDR1 SGDLS, CDR2 YYNGEE. CDR3 length: 17 amino acids. The CDR3 region is CASSVGGLAGVANEQFF. The CDR3, as DNA: TGTGCCAGCAGCGTAGGGGGACTAGCGGGAGTGGCTAATGAGCAGTTCTTC.

J is TRBJ2-7 and V is TRBV19; 10 bases align to TRBD2. Germline assignment: CDR1 LNHDA and CDR2 SQIVND (reference sequence). After removal of 10 bases from V and 3 bases from J, the junction contained 6 bases not matched to a gene. This CDR3 spans 13 amino acids. The CDR3 nucleotides read TGTGCCACTTCCACTAGCGGGATCTACGAGCAGTACTTC. Its translation: CATSTSGIYEQYF.

This sequence joins TRBV30 and TRBJ2-7, with 9 bases matching TRBD1. V trimming: 4 bases; J trimming: 4 bases; junction bases outside the gene matches: 5. The CDR3 is 13 residues long. Germline V gives CDR1 GTSNPN, CDR2 SVGIG (reference sequence). CDR3 DNA: TGTGCCTGGACGGGACAGGGACTATACGAGCAGTACTTC. Translation: CAWTGQGLYEQYF.

This CDR3 reads CASHSGQATGELFF. The DNA for the CDR3 is TGTGCCAGCCACTCAGGACAGGCCACCGGGGAGCTGTTTTTT. The chain carries TRBV28 and TRBJ2-2, with 7 positions matching TRBD1. With V trimmed by 8 bases and J by 4 bases, 7 bases remained unmatched. Germline assignment: CDR1 MDHEN and CDR2 SYDVKM. This CDR3 spans 14 amino acids.

V is TRBV21-1 and J is TRBJ2-7; the tabulated D call, TRBD2, remains unverified against the DNA. TRBV21-1 is shown as a pseudogene. This CDR3 has 12 amino acids. In DNA form, the CDR3 reads TGTGCCAGCAGCGGGACTAGCGGGAGGGCCAACTTC. It translates to CASSGTSGRANF.

V is TRBV7-2 and J is TRBJ1-3; D remains unclear. Trimming left V 2 bases short and J 0 bases short, with 11 bases between. Germline lookup yields CDR1 SGHTA and CDR2 FQGNSA. This CDR3 has 16 amino acids. CDR3 bases: TGTGCCAGCAGCTTACCGAGCTGGTTCTCTGGAAACACCATATATTTT. Translating it yields CASSLPSWFSGNTIYF. Full variable domain (outside the CDR3, taken from reference TRBV7-2 and TRBJ1-3): GAGVSQSPSNKVTEKGKDVELRCDPISGHTALYWYRQSLGQGLEFLIYFQGNSAPDKSGLPSDRFSAERTGGSVSTLTIQRTQQEDSAVYLCASSLPSWFSGNTIYFGEGSWLTVV.